These 20 T cell receptor beta chains share one sample of origin, sequenced in a study of T-cell memory formation after mild COVID-19. Using its own MiXCR run on the 5' RACE reads, TCRdb lists one record per CDR3 protein. The sample lists about 500,000 distinct CDR3 sequences, roughly 22% occurring once. The sequenced material came from PBMCs or a T cell subset sorted from them (not recorded which). These receptors all stem from an adult woman who had mild COVID-19 (a few samples of this study predate the infection). Cell type and time point are not known.

This clonotype was found a few times. The chain recombines TRBV6-5 with TRBJ1-1; D is uncertain. The germline V gene encodes CDR1 MNHEY and CDR2 SVGAGI. V lost 2 bases, J lost 3 bases, and 7 bases lay in between. CDR3 length: 13 amino acids. CDR3 residues: CASSYRAYTEAFF. In DNA form, the CDR3 reads TGTGCCAGCAGTTACCGGGCATACACTGAAGCTTTCTTT.

This clonotype was seen ten or more times. The rearrangement links TRBV12-3 or TRBV12-4 to TRBJ2-1, with D possibly matching TRBD1 (6 bases). CDR3 size: 12 residues. V lost 6 bases, J lost 13 bases, and 16 bases lay in between. The CDR3 here is CASRFGPGEQFF. CDR3 nucleotides: TGTGCCAGCAGGTTTGGTCCAGGGGAACAGTTCTTC.

The genes are TRBV18 and TRBJ2-7; D gene ambiguous. This CDR3 has 15 residues. V lost 4 bases to trimming and J lost 0 bases, with 13 bases between them. CDR1 and CDR2 (germline): KGHSH, LQKENI. DNA for the CDR3: TGTGCCAGCTCACTAACGGACGTCCGCTCCTACGAGCAGTACTTC. It encodes CASSLTDVRSYEQYF.

This clonotype was counted only a few times. The chain uses TRBV29-1 and TRBJ1-1, with a possible D match to TRBD1 (5 bases). The V gene lost 0 bases and the J gene lost 3 bases, with 8 bases spanning the gap. CDR1 and CDR2 from the germline V gene are SQVTM and ANQGSEA. This CDR3 has 13 residues. For the CDR3, the DNA is TGCAGCGTTGAAGATCAAGGGGACACTGAAGCTTTCTTT. This encodes CSVEDQGDTEAFF.

The chain carries TRBV5-1 and TRBJ2-2; tentative D call: TRBD1 (6 bases). Deletions cut 4 bases from V and 4 bases from J, with 14 bases between. This CDR3 is built from 15 residues. The germline gives CDR1 SGHRS, CDR2 YFSETQ. For the CDR3, the DNA is TGCGCCAGCAGCGAACAGGGTGTGGGCACCGGGGAGCTGTTTTTT. It encodes CASSEQGVGTGELFF.

Comments on this clonotype: The junction does not match germline at one end; this may be a read error. This chain uses TRBV4-2 with TRBJ2-1, with D possibly TRBD2 on 5 matching bases. CDR3 size: 16 residues. Germline loops: CDR1 LGHNA, CDR2 YNFKEQ. The CDR3 sequence: CASSQGSGADSNVQFF. Written as DNA, the CDR3 is TGTGCCAGCAGCCAAGGATCTGGAGCGGATTCGAATGTGCAGTTCTTC.

The chain employs TRBV9 and TRBJ2-3; 13 nucleotides align to TRBD2. CDR3 size: 17 residues. J was trimmed by 6 bases and V by 0 bases; bases with no gene match: 7. Looked up from germline, CDR1 is SGDLS and CDR2 is YYNGEE. The CDR3 sequence: CASSVGLAGGLGDTQYF. In DNA form, the CDR3 reads TGTGCCAGCAGCGTAGGACTAGCGGGGGGCCTAGGGGATACGCAGTATTTT.

This clonotype appeared a single time. In this CDR3 the conserved last residue, phenylalanine or tryptophan, is missing, so a read error is likely. This sequence joins TRBV19 and TRBJ2-1; 9 nucleotides agree with TRBD1. This CDR3 has 13 amino acids. Per the germline V gene, CDR1 is LNHDA and CDR2 is SQIVND (reference sequence). J was trimmed by 7 bases and V by 10 bases; bases with no gene match: 8. For the CDR3, the DNA is TGTGCCACCGTCGGACAGGGGCGAAATGAGCAGTTCTTA. Translating gives CATVGQGRNEQFL.

This chain uses TRBV7-8 with TRBJ2-7; TRBD2 matches at 7 bases. This CDR3 is built from 16 residues. V shed 5 bases, J shed 7 bases, and the junction held 17 bases outside the gene matches. Germline CDR1 is SGHVS and CDR2 is FQNEAQ. CDR3 loop: CASSLRDYDPTTEQYF. The CDR3 coding sequence is TGTGCCAGCAGCCTCCGGGACTACGACCCTACTACGGAGCAGTACTTC.

The V gene is TRBV5-1, the J gene TRBJ1-1, with D tentatively TRBD1 (6 bases). V was clipped by 0 bases and J by 4 bases, with 10 bases between them. Germline V gene data show CDR1 as SGHRS and CDR2 as YFSETQ. The CDR3 is 14 residues long. This CDR3 is CASSLEAGATEAFF. The CDR3, as DNA: TGCGCCAGCAGCTTGGAGGCAGGGGCCACTGAAGCTTTCTTT.

This clonotype has a single count. The gene calls are TRBV6-2 or TRBV6-3 and TRBJ2-7, with D tentatively TRBD1 (5 bases). Trimming pared 5 bases from V and 5 bases from J, leaving 16 bases between. The germline V gene encodes CDR1 MNHEY and CDR2 SVGEGT. The CDR3 consists of 14 residues. In DNA, the CDR3 is TGTGCCAGCAGTCCGACAAAAACAGGTCACGAGCAGTACTTC. Its translation is CASSPTKTGHEQYF.

This clonotype occurred many times. The chain combines TRBV29-1 with TRBJ2-5; possibly TRBD1 for D (5 bases). Germline CDR1 SQVTM, CDR2 ANQGSEA. Trimming left V 4 bases short and J 5 bases short, with 11 bases between. The CDR3 is 12 amino acids. The CDR3 here is CSVVRARETQYF. CDR3 sequence (DNA): TGCAGCGTTGTCAGGGCGCGGGAGACCCAGTACTTC.

This rearrangement joins TRBV7-6 to TRBJ2-5; 11 bases map to TRBD1. The germline V gene has CDR1 SGHVS and CDR2 FNYEAQ. The length of the CDR3 is 14 residues. J was trimmed by 5 bases and V by 6 bases; bases with no gene match: 5. The CDR3 reads CASRPGQGVETQYF. As DNA, the CDR3 is TGTGCCAGCAGACCGGGACAGGGGGTCGAGACCCAGTACTTC.

V usage is TRBV27 and J usage is TRBJ1-1, with D maybe TRBD1 (6 bases). Looked up from germline, CDR1 is MNHEY and CDR2 is SMNVEV (reference sequence). The CDR3 length is 16 residues. Trimming removed 5 bases from V and 0 bases from J, with 16 bases in between. The CDR3 DNA sequence: TGTGCCAGCAGTCAGCGCGCAGGGGTTATGAACACTGAAGCTTTCTTT. Its protein product is CASSQRAGVMNTEAFF.

The chain carries TRBV7-8 and TRBJ2-5, with 7 nucleotides matching TRBD2. The CDR3 length is 15 residues. J gave up 2 bases and V 5 bases, and 8 bases lay outside the gene matches. Germline V gene sequence: CDR1 SGHVS, CDR2 FQNEAQ. CDR3 protein: CASSTELGGQETQYF. Here the CDR3 DNA reads TGTGCCAGCAGCACCGAACTGGGAGGGCAAGAGACCCAGTACTTC.

This chain links TRBV12-3 or TRBV12-4 with TRBJ1-5; the match to TRBD1 covers 8 bases. Unmatched junction bases numbered 5, after V lost 4 bases and J lost 0 bases. This CDR3 comprises 16 residues. CDR3 DNA sequence: TGTGCCAGCAGTTCGACAGGGGTCTATAGCAATCAGCCCCAGCATTTT. It specifies CASSSTGVYSNQPQHF.

The gene calls are TRBV4-2 and TRBJ2-7, with D possibly matching TRBD2 (6 bases). Per germline, CDR1 LGHNA and CDR2 YNFKEQ. Between the trimmed V and J ends, which lost 4 bases and 3 bases, there was a span of 16 bases. This CDR3 is 15 amino acids long. CDR3 coding DNA: TGTGCCAGCAGCCCAACCGGAGGGCACGGCTACGAGCAGTACTTC. Protein: CASSPTGGHGYEQYF.

This clonotype has a handful of counts. The chain is built from TRBV5-1 and TRBJ2-2; 9 positions match TRBD1. The germline gives CDR1 SGHRS, CDR2 YFSETQ. The CDR3 length is 14 residues. V lost 4 bases to trimming and J lost 7 bases; unmatched junction nucleotides: 5. CDR3 sequence: CASSEGQGIGELFF. CDR3 nucleotide sequence: TGCGCCAGCAGCGAGGGACAGGGAATCGGGGAGCTGTTTTTT.

This clonotype has a handful of counts. The V gene is TRBV7-6, the J gene TRBJ2-2; TRBD2 might be the D (6 bases). CDR3 size: 15 residues. Trimming pared 2 bases from V and 5 bases from J, leaving 12 bases between. Looked up from germline, CDR1 is SGHVS and CDR2 is FNYEAQ. The CDR3 here is CASSLRRETTGELFF. Here the CDR3 DNA reads TGTGCCAGCAGCTTAAGGAGGGAGACTACCGGGGAGCTGTTTTTT.

This clonotype was recorded a few times. The chain's CDR3 is CAISESIATGVNEQYF. CDR3 DNA sequence: TGTGCCATCAGTGAGTCGATAGCGACAGGGGTGAACGAGCAGTACTTC. This chain links TRBV10-3 with TRBJ2-7; 8 bases map to TRBD1. The CDR3 extends over 16 amino acids. CDR1 ENHRY and CDR2 SYGVKD come from the germline V gene. The trim removed 0 bases at V and 5 bases at J, leaving 9 bases unmatched.